The clone carrying this T cell receptor beta chain has at least ten counts. Its antigen is undetermined. These data belong to a study of early T cells in non-severe SARS-CoV-2 infection. This CDR3 is built from 18 residues. Trimming removed 5 bases from V and 1 base from J, with 23 bases in between. The germline V gene has CDR1 SEHNR and CDR2 FQNEAQ (reference sequence). Study-level results: Using VDJdb, the matching emphasized anti-spike CD8 responses while missing private and CD4 specificities.

Unique molecular identifiers were affixed to single, distinct cDNA molecules. One entry per CDR3 protein results from TCRdb running MiXCR on the 5' RACE reads. The sample lists 20,000 to 25,000 distinct CDR3 sequences; less than 6.5% were seen once. The sequenced sample was whole blood. The source is an adult who was a healthcare worker with PCR-confirmed SARS-CoV-2 infection or an uninfected control (not recorded which). V and J are TRBV7-9 and TRBJ2-5; no reliable D call. The CDR3 spells CASSLLRPSARFQETQYF. The CDR3 DNA reads TGTGCCAGCAGCCTCCTGAGACCCAGTGCCCGTTTCCAAGAGACCCAGTACTTC.